This TCR beta chain comes out of a study of early T cells in non-severe SARS-CoV-2 infection. Study-wide background: The input, bulk RNA from unsorted whole blood, was sequenced, and chains were unpaired. Study outcomes and limitations: Missing private and CD4 specificities, VDJdb matching favored anti-spike CD8 responses.

This clonotype was detected a few times. Its antigen is currently unknown. This CDR3 has 17 amino acids. The germline gives CDR1 LGHNA, CDR2 YNFKEQ. Trimming removed 8 bases at V and 0 bases at J, with 21 bases between. Each single cDNA molecule received a unique molecular identifier. Using its own MiXCR run on the 5' RACE reads, TCRdb lists one record per CDR3 protein. The sample includes 98,000 or so distinct CDR3 sequences, approximately 11% of them seen just once. This clonotype originated in an adult who was a healthcare worker with PCR-confirmed SARS-CoV-2 infection or an uninfected control (not recorded which). The chain combines TRBV4-2 with TRBJ2-3; maybe TRBD2 (6 bases). What was sequenced was whole blood. The DNA for the CDR3 is TGTGCCAGCGAGCCGGAGACGGGACTTCCTAGCACAGATACGCAGTATTTT. Translating gives CASEPETGLPSTDTQYF.